The 17 T cell receptor beta chains given below trace back to one sample, sequenced in a study of read filtering for tumor transcriptome and immune sequencing. From about 400 ng of RNA, a library with molecular barcoded alpha/delta and beta/gamma adaptors was made. TCRdb reanalysed the reads using MiXCR and keeps one entry per CDR3 protein. Among approximately 57,000 distinct CDR3 sequences listed, roughly an eighth were seen once. Sequencing used a population of CD138-negative cells sorted from bone marrow. The receptors stem from a donor older than 35 with multiple myeloma.

This clonotype occurred many times. The chain couples TRBV29-1 to TRBJ1-1, with a possible D match to TRBD1 (5 bases). Looked up from germline, CDR1 is SQVTM and CDR2 is ANQGSEA. The CDR3 length is 13 residues. The ends were cut back, 5 bases at V and 0 bases at J, with 10 bases in the middle. In nucleotides, the CDR3 is TGCAGCGTTCGAGGCAGGGTGAACACTGAAGCTTTCTTT. The encoded protein is CSVRGRVNTEAFF.

This clonotype was observed many times. The gene calls are TRBV29-1 and TRBJ2-3; the D gene is possibly TRBD2 (6 bases). CDR3 length: 12 amino acids. The germline V and J ends were trimmed by 7 bases and 0 bases, with 8 bases remaining between them. Germline loops: CDR1 SQVTM, CDR2 ANQGSEA. The CDR3 region is CSGEVSTDTQYF. The CDR3 bases are TGCAGCGGGGAGGTTAGCACAGATACGCAGTATTTT.

There are many counts of this clonotype. The chain carries TRBV20-1 and TRBJ1-6, with D possibly being TRBD1 (5 bases). V gave up 0 bases and J gave up 9 bases, with 12 bases separating them. The CDR3 loop spans 14 amino acids. Germline-derived CDR1 and CDR2 are DFQATT and SNEGSKA (reference sequence). CDR3 coding DNA: TGCAGTGCTAGAGATGGGGGAGTCGGTTCACCCCTCCACTTT. This gives the protein CSARDGGVGSPLHF.

There are many counts of this clonotype. The chain carries TRBV7-2 and TRBJ1-1, with TRBD1 as a possible D gene (6 bases). The CDR3 sequence is 15 residues long. The V and J ends lost 2 bases and 1 base respectively, with 11 bases between them. CDR1 and CDR2 (germline): SGHTA, FQGNSA. In DNA form, the CDR3 reads TGTGCCAGCAGCTTATACGGGGGCAGGAACACTGAAGCTTTCTTT. Translating it yields CASSLYGGRNTEAFF.

This chain uses TRBV6-5 with TRBJ1-6, with 9 bases matching TRBD1. The V gene's germline CDR1 is MNHEY and CDR2 SVGAGI. The CDR3 consists of 15 residues. After removal of 6 bases from V and 9 bases from J, the junction contained 9 bases not matched to a gene. In DNA, the CDR3 is TGTGCCAGCAGCCGAGAAGGACAGGGGACTTCACCCCTCCACTTT. It yields the protein CASSREGQGTSPLHF.

This clonotype was seen a handful of times. The chain carries TRBV3-1 and TRBJ2-6, with unresolved D. CDR1 is LGHDT and CDR2 is YNNKEL in the germline V gene (reference sequence). Trimming stripped 0 bases from V and 0 bases from J, with 6 bases between. The CDR3 runs to 16 residues. CDR3 sequence (DNA): TGTGCCAGCAGCCAAGATGGGCGCTCTGGGGCCAACGTCCTGACTTTC. The encoded protein is CASSQDGRSGANVLTF.

This clonotype appeared many times. The rearrangement links TRBV5-1 to TRBJ2-7, with D maybe TRBD1 (6 bases). In germline, CDR1 is SGHRS, CDR2 YFSETQ. The CDR3 consists of 14 residues. The ends were cut back, 1 base at V and 3 bases at J, with 11 bases in the middle. The CDR3 is CASSLPPGHYEQYF. The CDR3 DNA sequence: TGCGCCAGCAGCTTGCCCCCGGGACACTACGAGCAGTACTTC.

This clonotype was counted many times. The CDR3 loop reads CAISDQGVVAFF. CDR3 nucleotides: TGTGCCATCAGTGATCAGGGCGTCGTGGCTTTCTTT. The chain uses TRBV10-3 and TRBJ1-1; TRBD1 might be the D (5 bases). This CDR3 is 12 amino acids long. Germline assignment: CDR1 ENHRY and CDR2 SYGVKD. V was shortened by 3 bases and J by 11 bases, with 13 bases between the two germline ends.

There are many counts of this clonotype. This chain connects TRBV7-2 to TRBJ2-7; TRBD1 agrees at 8 bases. The J segment lost 3 bases and the V segment lost 1 base, leaving 8 bases of the junction unmatched. The CDR3 has 16 residues. Germline CDR1 and CDR2: SGHTA and FQGNSA. The CDR3 reads CASSLDRDRRGYEQYF. CDR3 DNA sequence: TGTGCCAGCAGCTTAGACCGGGACAGGAGGGGCTACGAGCAGTACTTC.

This clonotype was picked up many times. J is TRBJ2-7 and V is TRBV6-2 or TRBV6-3, with a possible D match to TRBD1 (5 bases). Germline loops: CDR1 MNHEY, CDR2 SVGEGT. CDR3 length: 14 residues. Trimming cost V 0 bases and J 6 bases, with 12 bases left between them. The DNA for the CDR3 is TGTGCCAGCAGTTACTCTGTCAGGGTGACCGAGCAGTACTTC. Amino acids: CASSYSVRVTEQYF.

This chain joins TRBV2 and TRBJ2-1; TRBD2 aligns across 7 bases. This CDR3 has 14 amino acids. The V gene's germline CDR1 is SNHLY and CDR2 FYNNEI. V lost 7 bases to trimming and J lost 10 bases; unmatched junction nucleotides: 13. CDR3 coding DNA: TGTGCCAGCAACACCAAACGAGGACTAGTGGAGCAGTTCTTC. Translating it yields CASNTKRGLVEQFF.

For this clonotype: A much larger clone lies one base from this, so it may be a read error. V and J are TRBV9 and TRBJ2-5, with D possibly being TRBD1 or TRBD2 (5 bases each). CDR1 is SGDLS and CDR2 is YYNGEE in the germline V gene. The CDR3 length is 13 residues. Trimming cost V 6 bases and J 4 bases, with 13 bases left between them. The DNA for the CDR3 is TGTGCCAGCACAAGGAGTGGGGGAGAGACCCAGTACTTC. It yields the protein CASTRSGGETQYF.

This clonotype was seen repeatedly, ten times or more. The rearrangement uses TRBV20-1 and TRBJ2-1; possible D gene TRBD1, 6 bases. Trimming cost V 5 bases and J 8 bases, with 28 bases left between them. Germline V gives CDR1 DFQATT, CDR2 SNEGSKA (reference sequence). The CDR3 sequence is 17 residues long. CDR3 in amino acids: CSALGNTQGLSRHEQFF. CDR3 DNA sequence: TGCAGTGCTCTCGGGAATACACAGGGTCTGAGTCGGCATGAGCAGTTCTTC.

This clonotype was seen repeatedly, ten times or more. The chain has TRBV18 and TRBJ2-5, with D possibly matching TRBD1 (5 bases). CDR1 KGHSH and CDR2 LQKENI come from the germline V gene. Deletions cut 0 bases from V and 4 bases from J, with 9 bases between. The CDR3 contains 14 residues. CDR3 sequence: CASSPPTTAETQYF. Written as DNA, the CDR3 is TGTGCCAGCTCACCACCGACGACAGCAGAGACCCAGTACTTC. Full variable domain (outside the CDR3, taken from reference TRBV18 and TRBJ2-5): NAGVMQNPRHLVRRRGQEARLRCSPMKGHSHVYWYRQLPEEGLKFMVYLQKENIIDESGMPKERFSAEFPKEGPSILRIQQVVRGDSAAYFCASSPPTTAETQYFGPGTRLLVL.

The sample holds many counts of this clonotype. The chain uses TRBV12-5 and TRBJ2-5; 9 bases are shared with TRBD2. There are 15 residues in the CDR3. Losses at the gene ends were 4 bases for V and 1 base for J; bases not matched to a gene: 4. Germline CDR1 and CDR2: LGHNT and FRNRAP. The CDR3 nucleotides are TGTGCTAGTGGTTCCGCGGGGGGGGGCCAAGAGACCCAGTACTTC. Residues: CASGSAGGGQETQYF.

V gene TRBV7-6 combines with J gene TRBJ2-1, with a tentative D call TRBD2 (6 bases). V lost 5 bases to trimming and J lost 9 bases, with 20 bases between them. The germline V gene encodes CDR1 SGHVS and CDR2 FNYEAQ. This CDR3 is 15 amino acids long. The CDR3 coding sequence is TGTGCCAGCAGCCTCAGTAGGGCGGGGAAGGGTGAGCAGTTCTTC. Protein product: CASSLSRAGKGEQFF.

With regard to this clonotype: This may come from a read error, since a much larger clone is one base off. The chain has TRBV6-5 and TRBJ1-5; no firm D call. This CDR3 spans 12 amino acids. The V end lost 8 bases, the J end lost 7 bases, and 12 bases lay between the germline ends. CDR1 is MNHEY, CDR2 SVGAGI, per germline. This chain's CDR3 is CASRIAAQPQHF. Written as DNA, the CDR3 is TGTGCCAGCCGGATCGCGGCGCAGCCCCAGCATTTT.